What follows are 5 T cell receptor beta chains derived from one specimen sequenced in a study of blood T cells in healthy people across ages. Primed by a sample-barcoded 5' primer and a J-beta primer mix, a second PCR proceeded for 7 to 11 cycles. Using its own MiXCR run on the 5' RACE reads, TCRdb lists one record per CDR3 protein. In the table there are under 1 million distinct CDR3 sequences, under 55% of which are singletons. Material: blood. These receptors were collected from a man between 60 and 75 years old in good health.

The chain joins TRBV7-2 to TRBJ1-3; D unclear. The V gene's germline CDR1 is SGHTA and CDR2 FQGNSA. The CDR3 spans 16 residues. Trimming took 5 bases from V and 0 from J, leaving 14 bases between them. The CDR3 sequence: CASSPSGAASGNTIYF. Written as DNA, the CDR3 is TGTGCCAGCAGCCCATCGGGAGCCGCCTCTGGAAACACCATATATTTT.

This clonotype was counted only a few times. The gene calls are TRBV11-1 and TRBJ2-4, with TRBD2 matching 7 bases. The CDR3 totals 14 residues. V gave up 3 bases and J gave up 4 bases; unmatched junction bases: 3. The germline gives CDR1 SGHAT, CDR2 FQDESV (reference sequence). CDR3 nucleotides: TGTGCCAGCAGCTTCCCGGGACTAAAAAACATTCAGTACTTC. Translating it yields CASSFPGLKNIQYF.

This clonotype was detected only a few times. The V gene is TRBV13, the J gene TRBJ2-7; tentatively, D is TRBD2 (5 bases). The CDR3 runs to 12 residues. V lost 2 bases and J lost 6, with 8 bases in between. CDR1 is PRHDT, CDR2 FYEKMQ, per germline (reference sequence). The CDR3 DNA sequence: TGTGCCAGCAGCTTACCCCGGGGCGAGCAGTACTTC. It translates to CASSLPRGEQYF. Complete variable domain (other parts from reference TRBV13 and TRBJ2-7): AAGVIQSPRHLIKEKRETATLKCYPIPRHDTVYWYQQGPGQDPQFLISFYEKMQSDKGSIPDRFSAQQFSDYHSELNMSSLELGDSALYFCASSLPRGEQYFGPGTRLTVT.

The sample holds a few counts of this clonotype. The gene calls are TRBV29-1 and TRBJ1-2, with D maybe TRBD1 (5 bases). Germline V lookup: CDR1 SQVTM, CDR2 ANQGSEA. V was shortened by 6 bases and J by 4 bases, with 21 bases between the two germline ends. The CDR3 totals 15 residues. CDR3 region: CSVYDSGRAGYGYTF. In DNA form, the CDR3 reads TGCAGCGTGTATGACAGCGGCAGGGCGGGCTATGGCTACACCTTC.

The CDR3 DNA is TGTGCCAGCAGTGCGGGCCCTCATAGCAATCAGCCCCAGCATTTT. It encodes CASSAGPHSNQPQHF. The V and J genes are TRBV2 and TRBJ1-5; no reliable D call. The CDR3 loop spans 15 amino acids. CDR1 and CDR2 from the germline V gene are SNHLY and FYNNEI. Trimming pared 4 bases from V and 0 bases from J, leaving 10 bases between.